This entry concerns a single T cell receptor beta chain. J was trimmed by 7 bases and V by 6 bases; bases with no gene match: 7. The CDR3 has 15 amino acids. Germline V gene sequence: CDR1 SQVTM, CDR2 ANQGSEA. This record comes from a study of blood T cell repertoires in COVID-19. Study information: Donors in the United States, Italy and Spain gave samples during acute or convalescent COVID-19.

Measured with immunoSEQ multiplex PCR; TCRdb has only the in-frame clones, and not every one. This table holds approximately 97,000 clones, 87% found once. The V call is TRBV29-1, the J call TRBJ2-1; 15 bases align to TRBD2. The receptor comes from a man aged 45-65 years with active COVID-19. Material: peripheral blood. CDR3 loop: CSVEFGLAGGNEQFF. CDR3 sequence (DNA): TGCAGCGTCGAATTCGGACTAGCGGGGGGGAATGAGCAGTTCTTC.